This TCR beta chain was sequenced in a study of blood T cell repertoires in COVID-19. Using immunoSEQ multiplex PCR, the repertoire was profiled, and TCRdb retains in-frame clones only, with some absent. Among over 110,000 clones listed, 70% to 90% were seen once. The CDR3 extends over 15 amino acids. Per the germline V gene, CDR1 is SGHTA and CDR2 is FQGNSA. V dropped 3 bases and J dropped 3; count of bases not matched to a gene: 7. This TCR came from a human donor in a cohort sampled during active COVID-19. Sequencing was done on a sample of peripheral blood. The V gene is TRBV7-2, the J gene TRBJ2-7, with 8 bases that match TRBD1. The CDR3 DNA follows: TGTGCCAGCAGCTTTCTGACAGGGGTCGTCTACGAGCAGTACTTC. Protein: CASSFLTGVVYEQYF.